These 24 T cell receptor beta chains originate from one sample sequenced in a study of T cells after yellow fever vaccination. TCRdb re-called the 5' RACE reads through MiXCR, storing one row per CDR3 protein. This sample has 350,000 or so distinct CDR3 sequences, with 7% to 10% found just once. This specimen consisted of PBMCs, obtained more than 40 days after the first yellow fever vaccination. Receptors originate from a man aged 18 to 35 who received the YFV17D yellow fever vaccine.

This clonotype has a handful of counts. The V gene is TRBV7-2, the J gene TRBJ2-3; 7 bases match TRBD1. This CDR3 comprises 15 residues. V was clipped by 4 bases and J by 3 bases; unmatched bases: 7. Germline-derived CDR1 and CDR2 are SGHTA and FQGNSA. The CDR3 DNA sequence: TGTGCCAGCAGCTACGGGACAGTGAGAACAGATACGCAGTATTTT. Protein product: CASSYGTVRTDTQYF.

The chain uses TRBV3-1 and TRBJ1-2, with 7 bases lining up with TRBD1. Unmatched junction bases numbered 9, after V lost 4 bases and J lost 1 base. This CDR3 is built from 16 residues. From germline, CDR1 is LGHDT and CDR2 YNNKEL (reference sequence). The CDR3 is CASSPTGTDHNYGYTF. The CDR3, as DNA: TGTGCCAGCAGCCCAACCGGGACAGATCATAACTATGGCTACACCTTC.

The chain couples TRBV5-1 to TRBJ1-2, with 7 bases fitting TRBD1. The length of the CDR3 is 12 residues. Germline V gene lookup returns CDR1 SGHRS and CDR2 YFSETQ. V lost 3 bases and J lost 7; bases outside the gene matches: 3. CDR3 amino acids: CASSYDRVGYTF. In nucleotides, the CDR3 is TGCGCCAGCAGCTACGACAGGGTTGGCTACACCTTC.

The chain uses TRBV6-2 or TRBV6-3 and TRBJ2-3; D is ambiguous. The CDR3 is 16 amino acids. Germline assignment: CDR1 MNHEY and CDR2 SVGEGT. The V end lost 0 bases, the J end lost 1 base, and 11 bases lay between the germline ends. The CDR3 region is CASSYSLIARTDTQYF. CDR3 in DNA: TGTGCCAGCAGTTACTCTCTGATAGCCCGCACAGATACGCAGTATTTT.

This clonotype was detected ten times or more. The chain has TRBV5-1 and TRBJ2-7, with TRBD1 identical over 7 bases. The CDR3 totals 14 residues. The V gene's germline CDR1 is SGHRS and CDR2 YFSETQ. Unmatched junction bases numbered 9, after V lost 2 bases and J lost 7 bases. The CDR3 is CASSFRDRPTEQYF. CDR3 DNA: TGCGCCAGCAGCTTCCGGGACAGACCTACGGAGCAGTACTTC.

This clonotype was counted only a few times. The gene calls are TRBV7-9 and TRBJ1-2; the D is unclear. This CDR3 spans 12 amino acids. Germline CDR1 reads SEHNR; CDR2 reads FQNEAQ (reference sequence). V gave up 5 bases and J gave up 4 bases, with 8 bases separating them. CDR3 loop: CASSHRAYGYTF. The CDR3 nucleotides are TGTGCCAGCAGCCACCGTGCCTATGGCTACACCTTC. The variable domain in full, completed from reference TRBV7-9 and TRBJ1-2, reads DTGVSQNPRHKITKRGQNVTFRCDPISEHNRLYWYRQTLGQGPEFLTYFQNEAQLEKSRLLSDRFSAERPKGSFSTLEIQRTEQGDSAMYLCASSHRAYGYTFGSGTRLTVV.

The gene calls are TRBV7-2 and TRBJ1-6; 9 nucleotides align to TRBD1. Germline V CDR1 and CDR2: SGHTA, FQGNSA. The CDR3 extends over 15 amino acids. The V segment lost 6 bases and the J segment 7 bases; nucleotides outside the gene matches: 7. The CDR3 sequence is CASRPPGTGNSPLHF. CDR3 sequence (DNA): TGTGCCAGCAGGCCGCCCGGGACAGGGAATTCACCCCTCCACTTT.

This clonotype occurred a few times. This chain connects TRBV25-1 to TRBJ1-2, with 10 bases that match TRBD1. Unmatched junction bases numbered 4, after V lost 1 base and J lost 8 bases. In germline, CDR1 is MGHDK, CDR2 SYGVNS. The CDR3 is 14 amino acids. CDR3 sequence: CASSESGQGRGYTF. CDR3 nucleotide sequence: TGTGCCAGCAGTGAATCGGGACAGGGGAGAGGCTACACCTTC.

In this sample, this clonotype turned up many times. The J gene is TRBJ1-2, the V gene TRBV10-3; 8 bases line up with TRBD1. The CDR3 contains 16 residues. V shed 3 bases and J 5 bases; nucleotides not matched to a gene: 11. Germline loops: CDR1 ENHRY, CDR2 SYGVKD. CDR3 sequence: CAISDGGQDLKYGYTF. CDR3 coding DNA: TGTGCCATCAGTGATGGGGGACAGGACCTTAAATATGGCTACACCTTC.

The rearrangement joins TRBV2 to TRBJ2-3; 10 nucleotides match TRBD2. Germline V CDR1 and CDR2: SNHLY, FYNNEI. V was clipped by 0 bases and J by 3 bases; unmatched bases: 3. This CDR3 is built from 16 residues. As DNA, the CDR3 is TGTGCCAGCAGTGAAGCGGAGCGGGGGGGGACAGATACGCAGTATTTT. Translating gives CASSEAERGGTDTQYF.

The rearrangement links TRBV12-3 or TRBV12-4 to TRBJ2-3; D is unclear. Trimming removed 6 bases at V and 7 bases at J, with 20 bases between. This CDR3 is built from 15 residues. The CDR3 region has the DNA TGTGCCAGCAGCCCCGAGGAATCCTGGGGTAATACGCAGTATTTT. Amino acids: CASSPEESWGNTQYF.

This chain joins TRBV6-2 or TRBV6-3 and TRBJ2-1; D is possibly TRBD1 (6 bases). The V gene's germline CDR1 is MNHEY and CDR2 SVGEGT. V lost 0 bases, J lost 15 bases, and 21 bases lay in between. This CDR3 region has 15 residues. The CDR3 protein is CASSYSGHPQKDRFF. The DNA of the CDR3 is TGTGCCAGCAGTTACTCGGGACACCCGCAGAAGGATAGGTTCTTC.

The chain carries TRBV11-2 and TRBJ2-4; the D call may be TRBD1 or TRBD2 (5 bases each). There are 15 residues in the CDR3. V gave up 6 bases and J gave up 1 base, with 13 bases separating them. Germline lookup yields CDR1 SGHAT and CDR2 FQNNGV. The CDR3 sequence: CASRATRGAKNIQYF. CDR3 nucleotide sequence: TGTGCCAGCAGGGCCACTAGGGGTGCCAAAAACATTCAGTACTTC.

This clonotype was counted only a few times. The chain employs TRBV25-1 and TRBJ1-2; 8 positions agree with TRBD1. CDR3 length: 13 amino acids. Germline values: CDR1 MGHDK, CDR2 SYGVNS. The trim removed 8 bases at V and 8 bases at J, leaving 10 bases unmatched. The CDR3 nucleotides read TGTGCCAGCCGGGCGGAGACAGGGGTAGGCTACACCTTC. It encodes CASRAETGVGYTF.

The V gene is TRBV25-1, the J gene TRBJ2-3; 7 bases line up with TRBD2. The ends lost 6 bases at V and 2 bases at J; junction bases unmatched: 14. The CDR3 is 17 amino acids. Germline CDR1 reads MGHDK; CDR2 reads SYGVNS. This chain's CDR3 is CASSHLEASGITDTQYF. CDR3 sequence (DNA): TGTGCCAGCAGCCACCTTGAGGCTAGCGGAATCACAGATACGCAGTATTTT.

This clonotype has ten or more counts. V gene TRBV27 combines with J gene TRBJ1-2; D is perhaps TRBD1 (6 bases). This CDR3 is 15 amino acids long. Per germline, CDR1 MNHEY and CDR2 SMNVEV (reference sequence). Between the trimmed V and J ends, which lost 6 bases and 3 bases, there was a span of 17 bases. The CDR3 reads CASSPTGAVHYGYTF. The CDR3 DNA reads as TGTGCCAGCAGCCCGACGGGGGCGGTTCACTATGGCTACACCTTC.

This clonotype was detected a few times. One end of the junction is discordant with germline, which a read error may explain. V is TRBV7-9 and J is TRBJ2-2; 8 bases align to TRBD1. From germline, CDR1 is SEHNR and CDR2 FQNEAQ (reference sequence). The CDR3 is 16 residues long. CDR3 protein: CASSLAPGGASGELFF. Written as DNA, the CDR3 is TGTGCCAGCAGCCTAGCCCCAGGGGGCGCGTCCGGGGAGCTGTTTTTT.

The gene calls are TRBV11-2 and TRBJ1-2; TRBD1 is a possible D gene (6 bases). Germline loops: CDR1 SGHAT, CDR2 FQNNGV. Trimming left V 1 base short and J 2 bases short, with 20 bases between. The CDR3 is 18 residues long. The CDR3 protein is CASSLGGAERFTNYGYTF. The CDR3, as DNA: TGTGCCAGCAGCTTAGGGGGGGCAGAGAGATTTACCAACTATGGCTACACCTTC.

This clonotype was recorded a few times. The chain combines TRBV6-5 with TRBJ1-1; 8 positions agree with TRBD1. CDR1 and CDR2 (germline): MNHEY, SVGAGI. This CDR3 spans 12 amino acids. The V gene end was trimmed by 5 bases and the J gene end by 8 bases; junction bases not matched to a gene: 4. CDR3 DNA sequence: TGTGCCAGCAGTACCTGGACAGGGGAAGCTTTCTTT. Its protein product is CASSTWTGEAFF.

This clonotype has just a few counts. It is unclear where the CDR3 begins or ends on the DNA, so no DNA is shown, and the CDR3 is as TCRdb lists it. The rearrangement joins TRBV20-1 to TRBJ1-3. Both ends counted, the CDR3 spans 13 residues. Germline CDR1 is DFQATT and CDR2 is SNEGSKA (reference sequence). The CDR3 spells CSTSEGIGNTIYF.

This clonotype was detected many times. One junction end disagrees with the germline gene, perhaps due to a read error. The CDR3 nucleotides read TGTGCCAGCAGTTTAGCGGGGGGGCAAGAGACCCAGTACTTC. The encoded protein is CASSLAGGQETQYF. The rearrangement links TRBV5-1 to TRBJ2-5, with 11 bases identical to TRBD2. Germline V lookup: CDR1 SGHRS, CDR2 YFSETQ. The length of the CDR3 is 14 residues.

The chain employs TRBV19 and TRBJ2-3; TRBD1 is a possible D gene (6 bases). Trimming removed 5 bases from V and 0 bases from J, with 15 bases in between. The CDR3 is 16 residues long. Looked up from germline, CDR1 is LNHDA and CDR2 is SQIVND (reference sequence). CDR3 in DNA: TGTGCCAGTAGTTTACAGGGTATCCAAAGCACAGATACGCAGTATTTT. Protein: CASSLQGIQSTDTQYF. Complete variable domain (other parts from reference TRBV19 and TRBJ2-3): DGGITQSPKYLFRKEGQNVTLSCEQNLNHDAMYWYRQDPGQGLRLIYYSQIVNDFQKGDIAEGYSVSREKKESFPLTVTSAQKNPTAFYLCASSLQGIQSTDTQYFGPGTRLTVL.

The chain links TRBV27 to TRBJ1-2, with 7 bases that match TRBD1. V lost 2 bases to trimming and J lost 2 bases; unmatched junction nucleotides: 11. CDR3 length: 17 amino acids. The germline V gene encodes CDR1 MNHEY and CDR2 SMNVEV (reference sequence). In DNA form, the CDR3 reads TGTGCCAGCAGTTTACGGGACAGAGACCGGATAAACTATGGCTACACCTTC. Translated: CASSLRDRDRINYGYTF.

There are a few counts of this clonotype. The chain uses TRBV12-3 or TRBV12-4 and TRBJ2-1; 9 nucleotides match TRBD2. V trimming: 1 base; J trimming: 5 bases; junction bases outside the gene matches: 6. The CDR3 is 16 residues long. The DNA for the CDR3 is TGTGCCAGCAGTTTAGGGTTAATAGCGGGGGACAATGAGCAGTTCTTC. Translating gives CASSLGLIAGDNEQFF.